This TCR beta chain comes out of a study of T-cell reconstitution after alpha-beta-depleted transplantation in children. The CDR3 has 15 residues. J gave up 5 bases and V 8 bases, and 12 bases lay outside the gene matches. Unique molecular identifiers were incorporated into the prepared TCRbeta library. MiXCR, applied by TCRdb to the PCR reads, yields one record per CDR3 protein. Among roughly 120,000 distinct CDR3 sequences listed, approximately 10% were seen once. This clonotype was counted at least ten times. The material was PBMCs from the stem cell graft donor, obtained from the stem cell graft. This clonotype originated in a human donor who donated a stem cell graft to a child with acute lymphoblastic leukemia. J is TRBJ2-7 and V is TRBV12-3 or TRBV12-4; the match to TRBD2 covers 10 bases. This CDR3 is CASRGLTSGFHEQYF. For the CDR3, the DNA is TGTGCCAGCCGAGGGTTGACTAGCGGGTTCCACGAGCAGTACTTC.